One TCR beta chain is described in this entry. The CDR3 sequence is 15 residues long. Germline V CDR1 and CDR2: SGHVS, FQNEAQ. The V gene end was trimmed by 3 bases and the J gene end by 4 bases; junction bases not matched to a gene: 7. The PCR made use of 60 Vbeta and 13 Jbeta primers. TCRdb keeps only in-frame clones here, not all; method: immunoSEQ multiplex PCR. The sample includes around 39,000 clones, roughly 80% of them seen just once. The record originates from a study of cytomegalovirus exposure and HLA in healthy donors. Sequencing used PBMCs. This chain connects TRBV7-8 to TRBJ1-1, with 8 bases identical to TRBD1. The sequence was obtained from a man in his thirties or forties in good health and CMV-seronegative. The CDR3 loop reads CASSLADRGGTEAFF. The CDR3 DNA follows: TGTGCCAGCAGCTTGGCCGACAGGGGAGGCACTGAAGCTTTCTTT.